These 12 T cell receptor beta chains came from one sample sequenced in a study of CD4+ T cells in melanoma (dated by TCRdb to 2022 to 2024). Libraries came from the immunoSEQ multiplex PCR assay. Entries here come from immuneACCESS through TCRdb and include only in-frame sequences with V and J called. Some clones fail to appear in such tables; in the studies checked, an unresolved V gene covers under half of the shortfall, and the cause of the remainder is unknown. The sample data list about 6,600 clones, and 69% of these were observed just once. The ten largest clonotypes hold roughly 31% of the sample. Sequenced: cells from a culture (not recorded whether cultured in vitro). Receptors were obtained from a human donor with melanoma.

The rearrangement links TRBV14 to TRBJ1-2; 9 bases match TRBD1. The CDR3 is 14 residues long. The trim removed 5 bases at V and 8 bases at J, leaving 9 bases unmatched. CDR1 is SGHDN and CDR2 is FVKESK in the germline V gene. The CDR3, as DNA: TGTGCCAGCAGCGATAACAGGGGGCCCTCCGGCTACACCTTC. Translation: CASSDNRGPSGYTF. Full variable domain (remainder filled in from reference TRBV14 and TRBJ1-2): EAGVTQFPSHSVIEKGQTVTLRCDPISGHDNLYWYRRVMGKEIKFLLHFVKESKQDESGMPNNRFLAERTGGTYSTLKVQPAELEDSGVYFCASSDNRGPSGYTFGSGTRLTVV.

This clone has only a few counts. This chain links TRBV2 with TRBJ1-1, with D unresolved. With 6 bases removed from V and 2 bases from J, the gap between germline ends came to 7 bases. The CDR3 loop spans 12 amino acids. Germline V lookup: CDR1 SNHLY, CDR2 FYNNEI. As DNA, the CDR3 is TGTGCCAGCAGGGCGGGTAACACTGAAGCTTTCTTT. Residues: CASRAGNTEAFF. The full variable domain, rest sourced from reference TRBV2 and TRBJ1-1, is EPEVTQTPSHQVTQMGQEVILRCVPISNHLYFYWYRQILGQKVEFLVSFYNNEISEKSEIFDDQFSVERPDGSNFTLKIRSTKLEDSAMYFCASRAGNTEAFFGQGTRLTVV.

The chain is built from TRBV5-4 and TRBJ2-1; 7 nucleotides match TRBD1. Unmatched junction bases numbered 7, after V lost 4 bases and J lost 0 bases. The CDR3 consists of 16 residues. Germline V CDR1 and CDR2: SGHNT, YYREEE (reference sequence). CDR3 sequence reads: CASSLRTGASYNEQFF. CDR3 DNA: TGTGCCAGCAGCCTGAGAACAGGGGCCTCCTACAATGAGCAGTTCTTC.

The rearrangement joins TRBV5-1 to TRBJ1-1, with D unresolved. Trimming shortened V by 2 bases and J by 3 bases, and 8 bases separated the two germline ends. The CDR3 totals 13 residues. Germline V CDR1 and CDR2: SGHRS, YFSETQ. The CDR3 loop is CASSFKGDTEAFF. The DNA for the CDR3 is TGCGCCAGCAGCTTCAAGGGTGACACTGAAGCTTTCTTT.

The genes are TRBV5-4 and TRBJ2-7; 8 bases align to TRBD1. The CDR3 runs to 15 residues. The V gene's germline CDR1 is SGHNT and CDR2 YYREEE (reference sequence). V lost 4 bases and J lost 4; bases outside the gene matches: 10. The CDR3 protein is CASSRPDRGTYEQYF. The CDR3 DNA follows: TGTGCCAGCAGCCGCCCTGACAGGGGAACATACGAGCAGTACTTC.

This clone is labeled medium-sized. The CDR3 bases are TGTGCCAGCAGCGGGACAGGAAAGTTCTTC. This gives the protein CASSGTGKFF. This sequence joins TRBV7-2 and TRBJ2-1, with TRBD1 matching over 8 bases. The CDR3 has 10 amino acids. From germline, CDR1 is SGHTA and CDR2 FQGNSA. V lost 5 bases, J lost 14 bases, and 2 bases stayed unmatched.

This clone was recorded once. This chain connects TRBV18 to TRBJ2-7; 9 bases are shared with TRBD1. The CDR3 totals 15 residues. Germline V lookup: CDR1 KGHSH, CDR2 LQKENI. J lost 3 bases, V lost 3 bases, and 6 bases had no gene match. The CDR3 is CASSPSRDRVYEQYF. DNA for the CDR3: TGTGCCAGCTCACCGTCCCGGGACAGGGTCTACGAGCAGTACTTC. Looking up the rest from reference TRBV18 and TRBJ2-7 gives the full variable domain: NAGVMQNPRHLVRRRGQEARLRCSPMKGHSHVYWYRQLPEEGLKFMVYLQKENIIDESGMPKERFSAEFPKEGPSILRIQQVVRGDSAAYFCASSPSRDRVYEQYFGPGTRLTVT.

This clone was seen a few times. The chain carries TRBV9 and TRBJ1-2; no reliable D call. Trimming shortened V by 0 bases and J by 0 bases, and 6 bases separated the two germline ends. Germline CDR1 and CDR2: SGDLS and YYNGEE. The CDR3 covers 14 residues. CDR3 sequence (DNA): TGTGCCAGCAGCGTAGCGGTCACTAACTATGGCTACACCTTC. This gives the protein CASSVAVTNYGYTF.

This chain links TRBV19 with TRBJ2-2; D is undetermined. The CDR3 extends over 13 amino acids. Germline lookup yields CDR1 LNHDA and CDR2 SQIVND (reference sequence). The ends were cut back, 4 bases at V and 0 bases at J, with 3 bases in the middle. CDR3 DNA: TGTGCCAGTAGTAACCCGAACACCGGGGAGCTGTTTTTT. It yields the protein CASSNPNTGELFF. The full variable domain, with the rest looked up from reference TRBV19 and TRBJ2-2, is DGGITQSPKYLFRKEGQNVTLSCEQNLNHDAMYWYRQDPGQGLRLIYYSQIVNDFQKGDIAEGYSVSREKKESFPLTVTSAQKNPTAFYLCASSNPNTGELFFGEGSRLTVL.

This clone came up a few times. This sequence joins TRBV7-2 and TRBJ2-7; D remains ambiguous. This CDR3 has 12 amino acids. Germline assignment: CDR1 SGHTA and CDR2 FQGNSA. Trimming shortened V by 5 bases and J by 1 base, and 6 bases separated the two germline ends. In DNA, the CDR3 is TGTGCCAGCAGCCAGTCTTCCTACGAGCAGTACTTC. Its translation is CASSQSSYEQYF.

The gene calls are TRBV19 and TRBJ2-2; weak D call: TRBD1 (7 bases). CDR1 and CDR2 from the germline V gene are LNHDA and SQIVND (reference sequence). This CDR3 comprises 14 residues. V lost 8 bases to trimming and J lost 4 bases, with 14 bases between them. The CDR3 DNA follows: TGTGCCAGTGATAGACAGGGAGGCACCGGGGAGCTGTTTTTT. The encoded protein is CASDRQGGTGELFF.

The table lists this clone with a few counts. The chain uses TRBV9 and TRBJ2-3; 12 bases are a match to TRBD2. Germline V gene data show CDR1 as SGDLS and CDR2 as YYNGEE. The ends lost 3 bases at V and 2 bases at J; junction bases unmatched: 1. CDR3 size: 15 residues. CDR3 sequence (DNA): TGTGCCAGCAGCGGGACTAGCGGGGCCACAGATACGCAGTATTTT. Its translation: CASSGTSGATDTQYF. Combining the CDR3 with reference TRBV9 and TRBJ2-3 gives the whole variable domain DSGVTQTPKHLITATGQRVTLRCSPRSGDLSVYWYQQSLDQGLQFLIQYYNGEERAKGNILERFSAQQFPDLHSELNLSSLELGDSALYFCASSGTSGATDTQYFGPGTRLTVL.